These 27 T cell receptor beta chains were all obtained from the same sample, sequenced in a study of shared clonotypes between healthy human individuals. Assay used: immunoSEQ multiplex PCR; TCRdb lists only in-frame clones, some missing. Found here are 400,000 to 500,000 clones, over 65% of them singletons; the top ten hold approximately 13%. Input material: PBMCs. The receptors originated from a woman aged 40 to 50 in good health. Some clones in this sample may be carry-over from other donors' samples.

The V gene is TRBV7-2, the J gene TRBJ2-7, with TRBD2 matching 11 bases. Trimming cost V 1 base and J 4 bases; bases outside gene matches: 3. Germline V gene lookup returns CDR1 SGHTA and CDR2 FQGNSA. This CDR3 region has 15 residues. The CDR3 coding sequence is TGTGCCAGCAGCTTAGACGGGACTAGCGGTTACGAGCAGTACTTC. Its translation is CASSLDGTSGYEQYF.

The chain couples TRBV7-2 to TRBJ1-1, with TRBD1 as a possible D gene (6 bases). CDR1 and CDR2 from the germline V gene are SGHTA and FQGNSA. The CDR3 length is 15 residues. V dropped 4 bases and J dropped 4 bases, with 16 bases sitting between them. The CDR3 DNA is TGTGCCAGCAGCTACAATGGGGGGGCAAGCACTGAAGCTTTCTTT. Protein: CASSYNGGASTEAFF.

This clone appeared a few times. V is TRBV7-9 and J is TRBJ2-2; tentatively, D is TRBD2 (6 bases). Germline loops: CDR1 SEHNR, CDR2 FQNEAQ (reference sequence). The V end was cut by 5 bases, the J end by 7 bases, with 11 bases between. This CDR3 has 13 residues. The CDR3 DNA is TGTGCCAGCAGCACCCGGGAGCTCGGGGAGCTGTTTTTT. This codes for CASSTRELGELFF.

This chain links TRBV28 with TRBJ2-5, with unresolved D. Judging by the DNA end, TRBJ2-7 fits better; the J call may be wrong. CDR1 MDHEN and CDR2 SYDVKM come from the germline V gene. CDR3 size: 11 residues. The DNA of the CDR3 is TGTGCCAGCAGTTTAAGGGACGAGCAGTACTTC. It specifies CASSLRDEQYF.

This rearrangement joins TRBV5-4 to TRBJ2-7; unclear D gene. Germline V gives CDR1 SGHNT, CDR2 YYREEE (reference sequence). V gave up 0 bases and J gave up 1 base, with 8 bases separating them. The CDR3 spans 14 residues. CDR3 sequence (DNA): TGTGCCAGCAGCTTGGGCCAGCTTTCCTACGAGCAGTACTTC. Amino acid sequence: CASSLGQLSYEQYF.

Many counts were recorded for this clone. The J gene is TRBJ2-2, the V gene TRBV29-1; 8 nucleotides agree with TRBD2. CDR1 SQVTM and CDR2 ANQGSEA come from the germline V gene. The CDR3 spans 14 residues. After removal of 3 bases from V and 5 bases from J, the junction contained 5 bases not matched to a gene. Written as DNA, the CDR3 is TGCAGCGTTGAGGTGATAGCGGGAACCGGGGAGCTGTTTTTT. It specifies CSVEVIAGTGELFF.

J is TRBJ2-2 and V is TRBV9, with 11 bases that match TRBD2. The CDR3 covers 19 residues. J lost 4 bases, V lost 1 base, and 12 bases had no gene match. Per the germline V gene, CDR1 is SGDLS and CDR2 is YYNGEE. The CDR3 loop reads CASSVTLVSGRAVTGELFF. In nucleotides, the CDR3 is TGTGCCAGCAGCGTAACCCTCGTTAGCGGGAGGGCCGTCACCGGGGAGCTGTTTTTT.

The CDR3 region is CASSSNKGVFGYTF. DNA of the CDR3: TGTGCCAGCAGCTCCAATAAGGGAGTGTTTGGCTACACCTTC. The chain combines TRBV5-6 with TRBJ1-2; D gene unclear. V was pared by 3 bases and J by 7 bases, with 16 bases between. Germline V gene sequence: CDR1 SGHDT, CDR2 YYEEEE. The CDR3 runs 14 residues.

This clone was counted a few times. CDR3 DNA: TGTGCCTGGAGTCCGGTGAACACTGAAGCTTTCTTT. It specifies CAWSPVNTEAFF. The chain recombines TRBV30 with TRBJ1-1; no definite D call. This CDR3 contains 12 residues. Germline assignment: CDR1 GTSNPN and CDR2 SVGIG (reference sequence). Trimming shortened V by 2 bases and J by 0 bases, and 4 bases separated the two germline ends.

This chain joins TRBV7-2 and TRBJ2-1; D gene ambiguous. V was trimmed by 3 bases and J by 0 bases, leaving 6 bases between them. The CDR3 spans 14 residues. Germline CDR1 SGHTA, CDR2 FQGNSA. DNA for the CDR3: TGTGCCAGCAGCTTTTACAGCTCCTACAATGAGCAGTTCTTC. Translated, it gives CASSFYSSYNEQFF.

The chain joins TRBV7-3 to TRBJ2-7; 14 bases are shared with TRBD2. The trim removed 6 bases at V and 6 bases at J, leaving 10 bases unmatched. The germline V gene encodes CDR1 SGHTA and CDR2 FQGTGA. The CDR3 covers 16 residues. DNA of the CDR3: TGTGCCAGCAGTCGTCCCGGGACTAGCGGGAGTACCGAGCAGTACTTC. It encodes CASSRPGTSGSTEQYF.

This rearrangement joins TRBV11-2 to TRBJ2-1; 8 nucleotides agree with TRBD1. V lost 2 bases and J lost 6; bases outside the gene matches: 6. The CDR3 totals 15 residues. CDR1 is SGHAT and CDR2 is FQNNGV in the germline V gene. The CDR3 protein is CASSLQGAGGNEQFF. As DNA, the CDR3 is TGTGCCAGCAGCTTACAGGGGGCAGGCGGCAATGAGCAGTTCTTC. Based on the CDR3 plus reference TRBV11-2 and TRBJ2-1, the full variable domain is EAGVAQSPRYKIIEKRQSVAFWCNPISGHATLYWYQQILGQGPKLLIQFQNNGVVDDSQLPKDRFSAERLKGVDSTLKIQPAKLEDSAVYLCASSLQGAGGNEQFFGPGTRLTVL.

As DNA, the CDR3 is TGTGCCAGCAGCGAGCAAGTAGGGACCGGGGAGCTGTTTTTT. It specifies CASSEQVGTGELFF. The chain is built from TRBV7-3 and TRBJ2-2; no clear D. Trimming took off 5 bases at V and 5 bases at J, with 12 bases between the two ends. This CDR3 spans 14 amino acids. CDR1 and CDR2 from the germline V gene are SGHTA and FQGTGA.

The chain recombines TRBV30 with TRBJ1-4; 7 bases fit TRBD1. The CDR3 is made up of 15 amino acids. V was pared by 3 bases and J by 7 bases, with 11 bases of the junction left unmatched. The germline CDR1 and CDR2 sequences are GTSNPN and SVGIG (reference sequence). CDR3 in amino acids: CAWSTKRGRGEKLFF. The CDR3 nucleotides are TGTGCCTGGAGCACCAAAAGGGGGCGCGGTGAAAAACTGTTTTTT. The variable domain in full, completed from reference TRBV30 and TRBJ1-4, reads SQTIHQWPATLVQPVGSPLSLECTVEGTSNPNLYWYRQAAGRGLQLLFYSVGIGQISSEVPQNLSASRPQDRQFILSSKKLLLSDSGFYLCAWSTKRGRGEKLFFGSGTQLSVL.

This clone was observed at least ten times. V is TRBV4-1 and J is TRBJ1-1; a weak D match, TRBD1 (5 bases). CDR1 MGHRA and CDR2 YSYEKL come from the germline V gene. Trimming took off 5 bases at V and 3 bases at J, with 13 bases between the two ends. This CDR3 spans 14 amino acids. The CDR3 reads CASSFYSRDTEAFF. The CDR3 DNA reads TGCGCCAGCAGCTTCTACTCCAGGGACACTGAAGCTTTCTTT.

The chain carries TRBV15 and TRBJ1-1; no definite D call. The germline V gene has CDR1 LNHNV and CDR2 YYDKDF (reference sequence). Between the trimmed V and J ends, which lost 3 bases and 6 bases, there was a span of 11 bases. The CDR3 consists of 13 residues. The CDR3 DNA reads TGTGCCACCAGCAGGGTCAAGAGGGCTGAAGCTTTCTTT. Its translation is CATSRVKRAEAFF. Based on the CDR3 plus reference TRBV15 and TRBJ1-1, the full variable domain is DAMVIQNPRYQVTQFGKPVTLSCSQTLNHNVMYWYQQKSSQAPKLLFHYYDKDFNNEADTPDNFQSRRPNTSFCFLDIRSPGLGDTAMYLCATSRVKRAEAFFGQGTRLTVV.

The CDR3 loop is CASSQRQGRGNEQFF. The DNA for the CDR3 is TGTGCCAGCAGCCAAAGACAGGGAAGGGGCAATGAGCAGTTCTTC. The chain carries TRBV6-5 and TRBJ2-1; 7 bases fit TRBD1. J gave up 6 bases and V 6 bases, and 11 bases lay outside the gene matches. The CDR3 is 15 amino acids. CDR1 and CDR2 from the germline V gene are MNHEY and SVGAGI.

The rearrangement links TRBV6-6 to TRBJ1-4; D not certain. V lost 2 bases and J 4 bases, leaving 11 bases between the germline ends. The CDR3 covers 15 residues. The germline gives CDR1 MNHNY, CDR2 SVGAGI (reference sequence). The CDR3 spells CASSYARGINEKLFF. The CDR3 DNA follows: TGTGCCAGCAGTTACGCGCGAGGGATTAATGAAAAACTGTTTTTT.

V is TRBV19 and J is TRBJ2-7; D call uncertain. The germline gives CDR1 LNHDA, CDR2 SQIVND (reference sequence). The length of the CDR3 is 15 residues. The V end was cut by 8 bases, the J end by 2 bases, with 19 bases between. The CDR3 protein is CASRRNQAVAYEQYF. CDR3 bases: TGTGCCAGTCGAAGAAACCAGGCCGTTGCCTACGAGCAGTACTTC.

This clone was observed a handful of times. The chain couples TRBV18 to TRBJ1-2; TRBD1 matches at 8 bases. The CDR3 runs 13 residues. Germline CDR1 is KGHSH and CDR2 is LQKENI. Trimming took 5 bases from V and 2 from J; bases not matched to a gene: 1. CDR3: CASSGDRNYGYTF. CDR3 nucleotides: TGTGCCAGCTCAGGGGACAGGAACTATGGCTACACCTTC.

This chain connects TRBV4-2 to TRBJ2-7; D ambiguous. The CDR3 sequence is 14 residues long. Germline CDR1 and CDR2: LGHNA and YNFKEQ. Trimming stripped 1 base from V and 5 bases from J, with 12 bases between. CDR3 protein: CASSQGYSGDEQYF. The CDR3, as DNA: TGTGCCAGCAGCCAAGGATATAGTGGGGACGAGCAGTACTTC.

This clone was seen repeatedly, ten times or more. The J gene is TRBJ2-7, the V gene TRBV4-1; 9 nucleotides align to TRBD1. Germline V gene sequence: CDR1 MGHRA, CDR2 YSYEKL. V lost 4 bases to trimming and J lost 2 bases; unmatched junction nucleotides: 6. This CDR3 contains 15 residues. CDR3 region: CASSRLGQGTYEQYF. DNA of the CDR3: TGCGCCAGCAGCCGATTGGGACAGGGAACCTACGAGCAGTACTTC.

Remarks on this clone: One base away lies a much larger clone, so this may be a sequencing read error. Other DNA sequences from this sample encode an identical CDR3 as well. This rearrangement joins TRBV7-3 to TRBJ2-2; TRBD1 matches 10 bases. V lost 3 bases and J lost 6; bases outside the gene matches: 4. CDR3 length equals 15 residues. The germline CDR1 and CDR2 sequences are SGHTA and FQGTGA. The CDR3 nucleotides are TGTGCCAGCAGCTTCGTAGGGACAGGGGCCGGGGAGCTGTTTTTT. Its translation: CASSFVGTGAGELFF. The variable domain in full, with the rest retrieved from reference TRBV7-3 and TRBJ2-2, is GAGVSQTPSNKVTEKGKYVELRCDPISGHTALYWYRQSLGQGPEFLIYFQGTGAADDSGLPNDRFFAVRPEGSVSTLKIQRTERGDSAVYLCASSFVGTGAGELFFGEGSRLTVL.

This chain links TRBV2 with TRBJ1-1; D is uncertain. In germline, CDR1 is SNHLY, CDR2 FYNNEI. V was shortened by 1 base and J by 8 bases, with 11 bases between the two germline ends. This CDR3 is built from 13 residues. This CDR3 is CASSEVGPTEAFF. CDR3 in DNA: TGTGCCAGCAGTGAAGTAGGACCAACGGAAGCTTTCTTT. Drawing the rest from reference TRBV2 and TRBJ1-1, the complete variable domain is EPEVTQTPSHQVTQMGQEVILRCVPISNHLYFYWYRQILGQKVEFLVSFYNNEISEKSEIFDDQFSVERPDGSNFTLKIRSTKLEDSAMYFCASSEVGPTEAFFGQGTRLTVV.

This clone appeared a few times. The V call is TRBV19, the J call TRBJ2-7, with 7 positions matching TRBD2. The germline V gene has CDR1 LNHDA and CDR2 SQIVND (reference sequence). CDR3 length: 15 amino acids. Trimming took 5 bases from V and 0 from J; bases not matched to a gene: 7. CDR3 sequence: CASSDSSGISYEQYF. In DNA form, the CDR3 reads TGTGCCAGTAGTGACTCGAGCGGGATCTCCTACGAGCAGTACTTC. Filled out from reference TRBV19 and TRBJ2-7, the complete variable domain reads DGGITQSPKYLFRKEGQNVTLSCEQNLNHDAMYWYRQDPGQGLRLIYYSQIVNDFQKGDIAEGYSVSREKKESFPLTVTSAQKNPTAFYLCASSDSSGISYEQYFGPGTRLTVT.

This clone has a single count. The rearrangement joins TRBV7-2 to TRBJ2-3; no firm D call. Germline CDR1 SGHTA, CDR2 FQGNSA. The V end was cut by 5 bases, the J end by 5 bases, with 8 bases between. This CDR3 region has 12 residues. The CDR3 DNA is TGTGCCAGCAGCCACGAGGTAGATACGCAGTATTTT. Translating gives CASSHEVDTQYF. The full variable domain, rest sourced from reference TRBV7-2 and TRBJ2-3, is GAGVSQSPSNKVTEKGKDVELRCDPISGHTALYWYRQSLGQGLEFLIYFQGNSAPDKSGLPSDRFSAERTGGSVSTLTIQRTQQEDSAVYLCASSHEVDTQYFGPGTRLTVL.

This clone was detected only once. The chain couples TRBV7-9 to TRBJ2-1; 12 nucleotides line up with TRBD2. V gave up 5 bases and J gave up 1 base; unmatched junction bases: 9. Germline lookup yields CDR1 SEHNR and CDR2 FQNEAQ (reference sequence). This CDR3 is 18 amino acids long. The CDR3 DNA reads TGTGCCAGCAGCCAGGGACTAGCGGGCCCCCGTTCCTACAATGAGCAGTTCTTC. Translated, it gives CASSQGLAGPRSYNEQFF. The full variable domain, rest sourced from reference TRBV7-9 and TRBJ2-1, is DTGVSQNPRHKITKRGQNVTFRCDPISEHNRLYWYRQTLGQGPEFLTYFQNEAQLEKSRLLSDRFSAERPKGSFSTLEIQRTEQGDSAMYLCASSQGLAGPRSYNEQFFGPGTRLTVL.